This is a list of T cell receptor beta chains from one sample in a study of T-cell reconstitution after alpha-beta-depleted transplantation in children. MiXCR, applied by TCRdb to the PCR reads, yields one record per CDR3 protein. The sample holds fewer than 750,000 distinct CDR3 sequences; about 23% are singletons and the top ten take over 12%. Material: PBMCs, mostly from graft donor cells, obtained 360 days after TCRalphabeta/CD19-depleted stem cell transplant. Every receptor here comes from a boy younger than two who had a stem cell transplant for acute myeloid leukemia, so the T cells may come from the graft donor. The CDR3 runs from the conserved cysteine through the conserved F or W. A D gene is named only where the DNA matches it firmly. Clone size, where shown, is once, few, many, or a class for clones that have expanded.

cdr3_aa: CAISESVLAGGYPDTQYF
cdr3_nt: TGTGCCATCAGTGAGTCGGTGTTAGCGGGGGGGTACCCAGATACGCAGTATTTT
j_call: TRBJ2-3
clone_size: many
d_call: TRBD2
v_call: TRBV10-3

cdr3_aa: CASSPRVGPSNTEAFF
cdr3_nt: TGCGCCAGCAGCCCAAGGGTGGGTCCTTCGAACACTGAAGCTTTCTTT
j_call: TRBJ1-1
clone_size: -
d_call: -
v_call: TRBV4-1

cdr3_aa: CASTHPGRVDEAFF
cdr3_nt: TGTGCCAGCACCCACCCAGGCAGGGTGGATGAAGCTTTCTTT
j_call: TRBJ1-1
clone_size: -
d_call: -
v_call: TRBV7-9

cdr3_aa: CASSNRYTGELFF
cdr3_nt: TGTGCCAGCAGTAATCGGTACACCGGGGAGCTGTTTTTT
j_call: TRBJ2-2
clone_size: -
d_call: -
v_call: TRBV12-3/TRBV12-4

cdr3_aa: CASSSGQGAIQPQHF
cdr3_nt: TGTGCCAGCAGTTCGGGACAGGGGGCTATTCAGCCCCAGCATTTT
j_call: TRBJ1-5
clone_size: many
d_call: TRBD1
v_call: TRBV12-3/TRBV12-4

cdr3_aa: CSVEVGAGYGYTF
cdr3_nt: TGCAGCGTTGAAGTTGGTGCGGGTTATGGCTACACCTTC
j_call: TRBJ1-2
clone_size: many
d_call: -
v_call: TRBV29-1

cdr3_aa: CATSGKRGGLETQYF
cdr3_nt: TGTGCCACCAGTGGAAAGCGGGGGGGCCTAGAGACCCAGTACTTC
j_call: TRBJ2-5
clone_size: -
d_call: TRBD2
v_call: TRBV24-1

cdr3_aa: CASSLPRTGGREAFF
cdr3_nt: TGTGCCAGCAGCTTACCCCGGACAGGGGGCCGTGAAGCTTTCTTT
j_call: TRBJ1-1
clone_size: -
d_call: TRBD1
v_call: TRBV7-9

cdr3_aa: CASSPQQGGVTQPQHF
cdr3_nt: TGTGCCAGCAGCCCACAACAAGGGGGCGTTACTCAGCCCCAGCATTTT
j_call: TRBJ1-5
clone_size: -
d_call: TRBD1
v_call: TRBV7-2

cdr3_aa: CASSYSWDREKLFF
cdr3_nt: TGTGCCAGCAGTTACTCGTGGGACAGGGAAAAACTGTTTTTT
j_call: TRBJ1-4
clone_size: few
d_call: TRBD1
v_call: TRBV6-5

cdr3_aa: CASSYSIRVSYNEQFF
cdr3_nt: TGTGCCAGCAGTTACTCGATTAGGGTCTCCTACAATGAGCAGTTCTTC
j_call: TRBJ2-1
clone_size: few
d_call: -
v_call: TRBV6-5

cdr3_aa: CSAGTGTNQPQHF
cdr3_nt: TGCAGTGCTGGTACCGGGACGAATCAGCCCCAGCATTTT
j_call: TRBJ1-5
clone_size: -
d_call: -
v_call: TRBV20-1

cdr3_aa: CASSYSGTGSQETQYF
cdr3_nt: TGTGCCAGCAGCTACTCCGGGACAGGATCCCAAGAGACCCAGTACTTC
j_call: TRBJ2-5
clone_size: -
d_call: TRBD1
v_call: TRBV7-9

cdr3_aa: CSAPTGGGYGYTF
cdr3_nt: TGCAGTGCACCCACAGGGGGTGGCTATGGCTACACCTTC
j_call: TRBJ1-2
clone_size: few
d_call: TRBD1
v_call: TRBV20-1

cdr3_aa: CASSDLGGVGELFF
cdr3_nt: TGTGCCAGCAGCGACCTCGGGGGTGTCGGGGAGCTGTTTTTT
j_call: TRBJ2-2
clone_size: many
d_call: -
v_call: TRBV9

cdr3_aa: CASNNGTRANTEAFF
cdr3_nt: TGTGCCAGCAATAACGGGACCCGAGCGAACACTGAAGCTTTCTTT
j_call: TRBJ1-1
clone_size: -
d_call: -
v_call: TRBV7-9

cdr3_aa: CASSSSGQALYNEQFF
cdr3_nt: TGTGCCAGCAGTTCCTCCGGACAGGCTCTCTACAATGAGCAGTTCTTC
j_call: TRBJ2-1
clone_size: -
d_call: TRBD1
v_call: TRBV27

cdr3_aa: CASFAGADNEQFF
cdr3_nt: TGCGCCAGCTTTGCGGGGGCCGACAATGAGCAGTTCTTC
j_call: TRBJ2-1
clone_size: many
d_call: -
v_call: TRBV5-1

cdr3_aa: CSACPSGLNTEAFF
cdr3_nt: TGCAGCGCATGTCCCTCGGGCCTGAACACTGAAGCTTTCTTT
j_call: TRBJ1-1
clone_size: few
d_call: -
v_call: TRBV29-1

cdr3_aa: CASSFRDPGTGELFF
cdr3_nt: TGTGCCAGCAGCTTCCGGGACCCTGGCACCGGGGAGCTGTTTTTT
j_call: TRBJ2-2
clone_size: many
d_call: -
v_call: TRBV7-9

cdr3_aa: CASSKDRTSTDTQYF
cdr3_nt: TGTGCCAGCAGTAAGGACAGGACCAGCACAGATACGCAGTATTTT
j_call: TRBJ2-3
clone_size: once
d_call: TRBD1
v_call: TRBV12-3/TRBV12-4

cdr3_aa: CATRTSGGLSGGNEQFF
cdr3_nt: TGTGCCACCCGGACTAGCGGGGGGCTTTCAGGTGGGAATGAGCAGTTCTTC
j_call: TRBJ2-1
clone_size: -
d_call: TRBD2
v_call: TRBV19